The present TCR beta chain was sequenced within a study of shared clonotypes between healthy human individuals. To note about this clone: Other nucleotide sequences from this sample produce the same CDR3.

CDR3 length: 12 residues. Looked up from germline, CDR1 is MNHNY and CDR2 is SVGAGI (reference sequence). V was clipped by 6 bases and J by 0 bases, with 6 bases between them. This table comes from immunoSEQ multiplex PCR, and its TCRdb copy is limited to in-frame clones, with some not included. The table has more than 550,000 clones, less than 95% seen once. Sequenced sample: memory CD8+ T cells from PBMCs. Subset given: CD45RO+ cells pooled with CCR7-negative TemRA cells. The clonotype was recovered from a young man in good health. Some clones in this sample may be carry-over from other donors' samples. V is TRBV6-6 and J is TRBJ2-7; D is uncertain. The CDR3 DNA reads TGTGCCAGCAGCCTGGACTCCTACGAGCAGTACTTC. Protein: CASSLDSYEQYF.